This T cell receptor beta chain is from a study of T cells after yellow fever vaccination. Study observations and caveats: The booster saw the reappearance of most primary-vaccination clones (roughly 95% CD4, roughly 90% CD8). Overlap between CD4 and CD8 compartments was detected for a small share of clonotypes.

This clonotype came up a few times. What it recognizes is unknown. The CDR3 consists of 13 residues. CDR1 and CDR2 (germline): SGHTA, FQGNSA. The V end lost 7 bases, the J end lost 5 bases, and 14 bases lay between the germline ends. 5'RACE template switching generated TCR cDNA, adding a universal primer site and UMIs. MiXCR, applied by TCRdb to the 5' RACE reads, yields one record per CDR3 protein. The data contain some 320,000 distinct CDR3 sequences, around 10% of them singletons. This specimen consisted of CD4+ T cells sorted from PBMCs, obtained 45 days after the yellow fever booster vaccination. The receptor was isolated from a man younger than 35 who received the YFV17D yellow fever vaccine. The rearrangement uses TRBV7-2 and TRBJ2-5, with D possibly matching TRBD2 (7 bases). As DNA, the CDR3 is TGTGCCAGCATCGCGGGGGCTTTGGAGACCCAGTACTTC. Encoded protein: CASIAGALETQYF.